Listed below are T cell receptor beta chains from one sample, sequenced in a study of CD8+ T cells in alopecia areata. Libraries were prepared by immunoSEQ multiplex PCR; TCRdb keeps only in-frame clonotypes and omits some of them. The repertoire holds 80,000 to 100,000 clones, about 40% seen once, with roughly 18% in the top ten. The sequences come from CD8+ T cells sorted from blood, collected at week 24, from a patient treated with tofacitinib. The receptors originated from a human donor with alopecia areata. Each CDR3 is given with its conserved first and last residue. Fields, in order: V gene, J gene, clone size, D gene, CDR3 protein, CDR3 DNA. A D gene is named only where the DNA matches it firmly. Where a row states a size, it is once, few, many or the class of an expanded clone; other rows omit it.

>TRBV7-9|TRBJ1-1|NA|TRBD1
CASSQGGTEAFF
TGTGCCAGCAGCCAGGGGGGGACTGAAGCTTTCTTT
>TRBV29-1|TRBJ2-7|NA|TRBD2
CSVVLAGVSYEQYF
TGCAGCGTTGTACTAGCGGGAGTATCCTACGAGCAGTACTTC
>TRBV7-9|TRBJ2-3|few|TRBD1
CASSGEGQGYTDTQYF
TGTGCCAGCAGCGGAGAGGGACAGGGGTACACAGATACGCAGTATTTT
>TRBV25-1|TRBJ2-2|NA|NA
CASSANTGELFF
TGTGCCAGCAGTGCGAACACCGGGGAGCTGTTTTTT
>TRBV7-3|TRBJ2-3|few|NA
CASSYAPWAGLSTDTQYF
TGTGCCAGCAGCTACGCACCTTGGGCAGGGTTATCCACAGATACGCAGTATTTT
>TRBV6-5|TRBJ1-1|NA|NA
CASRETDNTEAFF
TGTGCCAGCAGAGAGACCGATAACACTGAAGCTTTCTTT
>TRBV15|TRBJ1-5|NA|NA
CATSRDLGNQPQHF
TGTGCCACCAGCAGAGACCTCGGCAATCAGCCCCAGCATTTT
>TRBV4-1|TRBJ2-7|NA|NA
CASSQDRGYYEQYF
TGCGCCAGCAGCCAAGATAGGGGATACTACGAGCAGTACTTC
>TRBV29-1|TRBJ2-7|NA|NA
CSVVRPPGEQYF
TGCAGCGTTGTACGGCCTCCCGGAGAGCAGTACTTC
>TRBV2|TRBJ1-5|NA|TRBD1
CASRTGPNQPQHF
TGTGCCAGCAGGACAGGGCCTAATCAGCCCCAGCATTTT
>TRBV30|TRBJ1-1|NA|TRBD1
CAWSDGTPGQTNTEAFF
TGTGCCTGGAGTGATGGGACCCCGGGACAGACGAACACTGAAGCTTTCTTT
>TRBV4-1|TRBJ1-1|NA|NA
CASSHKAFMNTEAFF
TGCGCCAGCAGCCATAAGGCTTTCATGAACACTGAAGCTTTCTTT
>TRBV25-1|TRBJ2-3|few|NA
CATHPTGTSTDTQYF
TGTGCCACCCATCCGACTGGTACTAGCACAGATACGCAGTATTTT
>TRBV6-5|TRBJ2-7|once|TRBD1
CASSYKQQGLYEQYF
TGTGCCAGCAGTTACAAACAACAGGGGCTCTACGAGCAGTACTTC
>TRBV6-6|TRBJ1-2|NA|NA
CASTPLGGGEGYTF
TGTGCCAGCACTCCCTTGGGAGGGGGTGAAGGCTACACCTTC
>TRBV30|TRBJ1-2|NA|TRBD1
CAWLRDRVYGYTF
TGTGCCTGGTTACGGGACAGGGTCTATGGCTACACCTTC
>TRBV9|TRBJ2-7|NA|TRBD1
CASSVVGQGEQYF
TGTGCCAGCAGCGTAGTAGGACAGGGGGAGCAGTACTTC
>TRBV9|TRBJ2-1|NA|NA
CASSVSTFRGPSYNEQFF
TGTGCCAGCAGCGTGAGTACTTTCCGGGGGCCCTCCTACAATGAGCAGTTCTTC
>TRBV15|TRBJ2-7|few|NA
CATRKGTGTYEQYF
TGTGCCACCAGGAAGGGGACGGGGACCTACGAGCAGTACTTC
>TRBV2|TRBJ1-2|NA|NA
CASSEGAF
TGTGCCAGCAGCGAGGGGGCCTTC
>TRBV13|TRBJ2-7|NA|NA
CASSVGTGEQYF
TGTGCCAGCAGCGTCGGGACGGGCGAGCAGTACTTC
>TRBV9|TRBJ1-2|few|NA
CASSPPGQNGYTF
TGTGCCAGCAGCCCCCCTGGACAGAATGGCTACACCTTC
>TRBV2|TRBJ2-1|NA|TRBD2
CASSPGTNDEQFF
TGTGCCAGCAGCCCTGGGACTAACGATGAGCAGTTCTTC
>TRBV7-9|TRBJ2-1|NA|TRBD1
CASSLAAGGAYNEQFF
TGTGCTAGCAGCTTAGCCGCAGGGGGTGCCTACAATGAGCAGTTCTTC
>TRBV7-9|TRBJ2-5|NA|NA
CASSTPPGVVLGTQYF
TGTGCCAGCAGCACGCCACCGGGGGTGGTTTTGGGGACCCAGTACTTC
>TRBV30|TRBJ1-5|few|NA
CAWSVRGNQPQHF
TGTGCCTGGAGTGTACGGGGCAATCAGCCCCAGCATTTT
>TRBV11-2|TRBJ2-3|few|NA
CASSALADTQYF
TGTGCCAGCAGCGCGTTAGCAGATACGCAGTATTTT
>TRBV29-1|TRBJ2-7|once|TRBD1
CSVVPRDRGRHEQYF
TGCAGCGTTGTCCCTCGGGACAGGGGTCGACACGAGCAGTACTTC
>TRBV7-9|TRBJ2-3|few|NA
CASSSRAATGTDTQYF
TGTGCCAGCAGCTCGCGAGCGGCAACCGGCACAGATACGCAGTATTTT
>TRBV27|TRBJ2-7|NA|NA
CATSPRGERYEQYF
TGTGCCACTTCGCCGCGTGGGGAGCGCTACGAGCAGTACTTC
>TRBV9|TRBJ2-3|few|TRBD2
CASSQGAGATDTQYF
TGTGCCAGCAGCCAAGGGGCGGGAGCGACAGATACGCAGTATTTT
>TRBV29-1|TRBJ2-5|few|TRBD1
CSVEYRGGETQYF
TGCAGCGTTGAGTACAGGGGTGGGGAGACCCAGTACTTC
>TRBV6-1|TRBJ2-7|NA|NA
CASSERGFEQYF
TGTGCCAGCAGTGAAAGGGGGTTCGAGCAGTACTTC
>TRBV19|TRBJ2-1|few|TRBD2
CASSIDSGRAREQFF
TGTGCCAGTAGTATAGATAGCGGGAGGGCCCGTGAGCAGTTCTTC
>TRBV27|TRBJ1-2|NA|NA
CASSFTSNYGYTF
TGTGCCAGCAGTTTCACAAGTAACTATGGCTACACCTTC
>TRBV5-1|TRBJ2-1|few|NA
CATRESSYNEQFF
TGCGCCACCCGGGAGAGCTCCTACAATGAGCAGTTCTTC
>TRBV5-4|TRBJ2-1|few|NA
CASSLDPNEQFF
TGTGCCAGCAGCTTGGATCCCAATGAGCAGTTCTTC
>TRBV9|TRBJ2-1|once|NA
CASRRGSSSYNEQFF
TGTGCCAGCCGGAGGGGCTCCAGCTCCTACAATGAGCAGTTCTTC
>TRBV6-6|TRBJ2-2|NA|NA
CASSLWTRNGAGELFF
TGTGCCAGCAGTCTCTGGACCAGGAACGGCGCCGGGGAGCTGTTTTTT
>TRBV12-5|TRBJ2-1|few|TRBD2
CASGYTGTSGVQEQFF
TGTGCTAGTGGTTACACCGGGACTAGCGGGGTCCAGGAGCAGTTCTTC
>TRBV19|TRBJ2-3|NA|NA
CASSWTGLTDTQYF
TGTGCCAGTAGTTGGACCGGGCTCACAGATACGCAGTATTTT
>TRBV7-9|TRBJ1-5|few|NA
CASSLEVNQPQHF
TGTGCCAGCAGCTTAGAGGTCAATCAGCCCCAGCATTTT
>TRBV6-6|TRBJ2-7|once|NA
CASSPHGPKRWSEQYF
TGTGCCAGCAGCCCTCACGGACCGAAGCGGTGGAGTGAGCAGTACTTC
>TRBV7-9|TRBJ2-7|NA|TRBD1
CASSLARDRGGYF
TGTGCCAGCAGCTTAGCCAGGGACAGGGGCGGGTACTTC
>TRBV9|TRBJ1-1|NA|NA
CASSVGGAMNTEAFF
TGTGCCAGCAGCGTAGGTGGCGCCATGAACACTGAAGCTTTCTTT
>TRBV28|TRBJ2-2|NA|TRBD2
CASSLWTSGIHGEELFF
TGTGCCAGCAGTTTGTGGACTAGCGGGATACATGGGGAGGAGCTGTTTTTT
>TRBV6-1|TRBJ1-5|few|TRBD1
CASIPIDRGNQPQHF
TGTGCCAGCATCCCGATTGACAGGGGCAATCAGCCCCAGCATTTT
>TRBV27|TRBJ1-1|NA|TRBD1
CASSLRGTGATEAFF
TGTGCCAGCAGCTTACGAGGGACAGGCGCCACTGAAGCTTTCTTT
>TRBV6-5|TRBJ1-1|few|NA
CASRQGGMNTEAFF
TGTGCCAGCCGTCAGGGCGGAATGAACACTGAAGCTTTCTTT
>TRBV5-6|TRBJ2-3|NA|NA
CASSGDSDTQYF
TGTGCCAGCAGCGGCGACTCAGATACGCAGTATTTT
>TRBV5-1|TRBJ2-1|few|TRBD2
CASSPVPAGVEQFF
TGCGCCAGCAGCCCGGTGCCAGCGGGAGTTGAGCAGTTCTTC
>TRBV9|TRBJ2-2|NA|NA
CASSLEGSPTGELFF
TGTGCCAGCAGCCTGGAAGGGAGTCCCACCGGGGAGCTGTTTTTT
>TRBV27|TRBJ2-6|NA|NA
CASSFLRGESPLGANVLTF
TGTGCCAGCAGTTTTCTGAGGGGCGAGAGTCCTTTAGGGGCCAACGTCCTGACCTTC
>TRBV27|TRBJ2-2|NA|TRBD2
CASTPTGGKAGELFF
TGTGCCAGCACCCCTACCGGGGGGAAGGCCGGGGAGCTGTTTTTT
>TRBV29-1|TRBJ2-1|NA|TRBD2
CSVDGLGGQGNEQFF
TGCAGCGTTGATGGGTTGGGAGGGCAAGGCAATGAGCAGTTCTTC
>TRBV30|TRBJ2-2|few|TRBD1
CAWANPRDRAAVVDTGELFF
TGTGCCTGGGCAAACCCCCGGGACAGGGCAGCCGTCGTCGACACCGGGGAGCTGTTTTTT
>TRBV25-1|TRBJ2-2|NA|NA
CASSEEGSNTGELFF
TGTGCCAGCAGTGAGGAAGGGTCGAACACCGGGGAGCTGTTTTTT
>TRBV7-2|TRBJ2-5|NA|NA
CASSLRPAPRAGETQYF
TGTGCCAGCAGCTTAAGACCGGCCCCCCGCGCCGGAGAGACCCAGTACTTC